This TCR beta chain was recovered during a study of blood T cell repertoires in COVID-19. In the original processing: The assay estimated nucleated cells by amplifying reference gene primers. Generated by immunoSEQ multiplex PCR, the TCRdb table keeps only in-frame clones and is missing some. V and J calls and clone size are as listed in that table; D and trimming were resolved from the DNA. The repertoire consists of approximately 84,000 clones, with more than 65% occurring once and the leading ten covering roughly 15%. Germline lookup yields CDR1 MDHEN and CDR2 SYDVKM. The CDR3 has 14 residues. With 5 bases removed from V and 0 bases from J, the gap between germline ends came to 11 bases.

The sequence was collected from a human donor in a cohort sampled during active COVID-19. The sequenced sample was peripheral blood. The chain joins TRBV28 to TRBJ2-7; D unclear. The CDR3 sequence is CASSGPNDSYEQYF. In DNA, the CDR3 is TGTGCCAGCAGTGGGCCTAACGACTCCTACGAGCAGTACTTC.